Included here is one TCR beta chain sequence, with context. What it recognizes is unknown. The germline V gene has CDR1 LNHNV and CDR2 YYDKDF (reference sequence). The V and J ends lost 1 base and 1 base, in that order; junction bases with no gene match: 6. The CDR3 loop spans 18 amino acids. Systemic immunosuppression or autoimmune disease history was grounds to exclude patients. Sampling of blood occurred at baseline, cycle 4 day 1, and cycle 7 day 1. This sample was included in a study of OX40 agonist ivuxolimab in advanced cancers. Study information: All patients had ivuxolimab intravenously every 2 weeks at 0.01 to 10 mg/kg. Overall study findings and caveats: Dose levels from 0.1 to 3.0 mg/kg saw CD4+ and CD8+ blood T cells expand clonally by week 6.

This table comes from immunoSEQ multiplex PCR, and its TCRdb copy is limited to in-frame clones, with some not included. The sample consists of fewer than 85,000 clones, approximately 86% of them appearing once. This receptor was identified in an adult with an advanced solid tumor such as melanoma, head and neck, liver or kidney cancer. The chain recombines TRBV15 with TRBJ2-6; 8 nucleotides match TRBD2. Here the sequenced sample was CD4+ or CD8+ T cells sorted from blood, taken in a trial of the OX40 agonist ivuxolimab. In DNA form, the CDR3 reads TGTGCCACCAGCAGAGGCACGGCGGGAGGTTCTGGGGCCAACGTCCTGACTTTC. Protein sequence: CATSRGTAGGSGANVLTF.